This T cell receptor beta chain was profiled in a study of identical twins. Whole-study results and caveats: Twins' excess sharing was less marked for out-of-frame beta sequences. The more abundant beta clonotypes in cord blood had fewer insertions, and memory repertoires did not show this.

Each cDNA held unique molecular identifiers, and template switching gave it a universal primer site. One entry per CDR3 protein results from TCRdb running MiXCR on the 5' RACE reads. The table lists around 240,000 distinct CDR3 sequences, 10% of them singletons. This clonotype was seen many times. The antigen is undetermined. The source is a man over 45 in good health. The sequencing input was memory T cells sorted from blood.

For the CDR3, the DNA is TGTGCCAGCAGTCTCTTAGCGGTCCGGGAGGGGCTTCCGAACACCGGGGAGCTGTTTTTT. It is translated as CASSLLAVREGLPNTGELFF. The V gene is TRBV12-3 or TRBV12-4, the J gene TRBJ2-2; 8 bases line up with TRBD2. The length of the CDR3 is 20 residues. V was pared by 5 bases and J by 0 bases, with 17 bases of the junction left unmatched.